A single sample gave rise to the 24 T cell receptor beta chains below, sequenced in a study of blood T cells in healthy people across ages. A second 7 to 11 cycle PCR used barcoded and J-beta primers. TCRdb passed the 5' RACE reads through MiXCR, listing each CDR3 protein once. The table has approximately 1.5 million distinct CDR3 sequences, approximately 43% seen once; the top ten hold about 3.8%. Input material: blood. The receptors here all came from a woman under 30 in good health.

This chain uses TRBV5-1 with TRBJ1-1; D unresolved. Germline assignment: CDR1 SGHRS and CDR2 YFSETQ. CDR3 length: 14 amino acids. Trimming stripped 0 bases from V and 4 bases from J, with 10 bases between. Here the CDR3 reads CASSLDPSGTEAFF. Written as DNA, the CDR3 is TGCGCCAGCAGCTTGGACCCGTCGGGCACTGAAGCTTTCTTT.

V gene TRBV29-1 combines with J gene TRBJ2-1; tentative D call: TRBD1 (5 bases). Germline V gene lookup returns CDR1 SQVTM and CDR2 ANQGSEA. Between the trimmed V and J ends, which lost 4 bases and 3 bases, there was a span of 16 bases. The CDR3 length is 15 residues. The CDR3 protein is CSVVPDKQGYNEQFF. DNA of the CDR3: TGCAGCGTTGTCCCAGATAAGCAGGGCTACAATGAGCAGTTCTTC.

Only one count was recorded for this clonotype. One end of the junction varies from germline; a read error may be responsible. The V gene is TRBV11-2, the J gene TRBJ2-1; 14 bases are shared with TRBD2. Germline CDR1 is SGHAT and CDR2 is FQNNGV. This CDR3 has 17 amino acids. The CDR3 reads CAGSLGTSGSSYNEQFF. CDR3 sequence (DNA): TGTGCCGGCAGCTTAGGGACTAGCGGGAGTTCCTACAATGAGCAGTTCTTC. Full variable domain (remainder filled in from reference TRBV11-2 and TRBJ2-1): EAGVAQSPRYKIIEKRQSVAFWCNPISGHATLYWYQQILGQGPKLLIQFQNNGVVDDSQLPKDRFSAERLKGVDSTLKIQPAKLEDSAVYLCAGSLGTSGSSYNEQFFGPGTRLTVL.

CDR3 coding DNA: TGTGCCAGCAGTTTATCCGCCGGGAGTTCCTACAATGAGCAGTACTTC. Encoded protein: CASSLSAGSSYNEQYF. The chain couples TRBV27 to TRBJ2-5, with D possibly TRBD2 on 6 matching bases. The CDR3 length is 16 residues. Deletions cut 0 bases from V and 11 bases from J, with 22 bases between. Germline assignment: CDR1 MNHEY and CDR2 SMNVEV (reference sequence).

For this clonotype: This may come from a read error, since a much larger clone is one base off. J is TRBJ2-1 and V is TRBV14, with 9 bases matching TRBD2. CDR1 and CDR2 (germline): SGHDN, FVKESK. This CDR3 is built from 13 residues. The ends lost 6 bases at V and 5 bases at J; junction bases unmatched: 2. The CDR3 reads CASRSGGHNEQFF. In nucleotides, the CDR3 is TGTGCCAGCAGAAGCGGGGGGCACAATGAGCAGTTCTTC.

This clonotype was counted a few times. The rearrangement uses TRBV25-1 and TRBJ2-7, with D maybe TRBD2 (5 bases). CDR3 length: 16 amino acids. Trimming cost V 4 bases and J 0 bases, with 16 bases left between them. CDR1 and CDR2 from the germline V gene are MGHDK and SYGVNS. Here the CDR3 reads CASSASTSTHSYEQYF. The CDR3 nucleotides read TGTGCCAGCAGTGCCTCCACTAGTACTCACTCCTACGAGCAGTACTTC.

The chain is built from TRBV7-9 and TRBJ2-7, with a tentative D call TRBD1 (6 bases). CDR1 and CDR2 from the germline V gene are SEHNR and FQNEAQ (reference sequence). This CDR3 is built from 14 residues. Between the trimmed V and J ends, which lost 2 bases and 2 bases, there was a span of 10 bases. The CDR3 DNA follows: TGTGCCAGCAGCTTACAACAGGGCGCCTACGAGCAGTACTTC. Encoded protein: CASSLQQGAYEQYF.

This clonotype was found a few times. The gene calls are TRBV5-5 and TRBJ2-1, with D possibly being TRBD2 (5 bases). Per the germline V gene, CDR1 is SGHKS and CDR2 is YYEKEE (reference sequence). The CDR3 has 16 amino acids. V was trimmed by 1 base and J by 5 bases, leaving 16 bases between them. The CDR3 here is CASSLFRTGSHNEQFF. The CDR3 coding sequence is TGTGCCAGCAGCTTGTTTAGGACGGGGTCCCACAATGAGCAGTTCTTC.

In the case of this clonotype: One end of the junction is discordant with germline, which a read error may explain. The chain employs TRBV20-1 and TRBJ2-1; D unclear. The CDR3 extends over 11 amino acids. The germline gives CDR1 DFQATT, CDR2 SNEGSKA (reference sequence). The DNA for the CDR3 is TGCAGTGCTACTATCTACCATGAGCAGTTCTTC. It translates to CSATIYHEQFF.

The chain has TRBV20-1 and TRBJ1-2; tentative D call: TRBD1 (5 bases). Trimming pared 2 bases from V and 7 bases from J, leaving 11 bases between. Germline values: CDR1 DFQATT, CDR2 SNEGSKA (reference sequence). This CDR3 spans 12 amino acids. The CDR3 nucleotides are TGCAGTGCTAGACGGACATCGTTTGGCTACACCTTC. This encodes CSARRTSFGYTF.

This clonotype was counted between two and nine times. V and J are TRBV12-5 and TRBJ2-3; TRBD2 is a possible D gene (6 bases). V was shortened by 5 bases and J by 3 bases, with 27 bases between the two germline ends. There are 19 residues in the CDR3. Looked up from germline, CDR1 is LGHNT and CDR2 is FRNRAP. The DNA for the CDR3 is TGTGCTAGTGGTCCCCTAGGCGCTTTCGGGACTCGTTGGACAGATACGCAGTATTTT. The encoded protein is CASGPLGAFGTRWTDTQYF. The whole variable domain, remainder taken from reference TRBV12-5 and TRBJ2-3, is DARVTQTPRHKVTEMGQEVTMRCQPILGHNTVFWYRQTMMQGLELLAYFRNRAPLDDSGMPKDRFSAEMPDATLATLKIQPSEPRDSAVYFCASGPLGAFGTRWTDTQYFGPGTRLTVL.

The genes are TRBV9 and TRBJ2-5; D unclear. The ends were cut back, 0 bases at V and 4 bases at J, with 13 bases in the middle. The CDR3 extends over 15 amino acids. Germline CDR1 reads SGDLS; CDR2 reads YYNGEE. This CDR3 is CASSVGVDERETQYF. The CDR3 DNA reads TGTGCCAGCAGCGTAGGAGTGGATGAAAGAGAGACCCAGTACTTC. Drawing the rest from reference TRBV9 and TRBJ2-5, the complete variable domain is DSGVTQTPKHLITATGQRVTLRCSPRSGDLSVYWYQQSLDQGLQFLIQYYNGEERAKGNILERFSAQQFPDLHSELNLSSLELGDSALYFCASSVGVDERETQYFGPGTRLLVL.

This clonotype was seen a few times. The chain joins TRBV20-1 to TRBJ1-5; the D is unclear. Per germline, CDR1 DFQATT and CDR2 SNEGSKA (reference sequence). The CDR3 is 14 residues long. V lost 3 bases to trimming and J lost 2 bases, with 11 bases between them. CDR3 sequence reads: CSASPGPGNQPQHF. The DNA of the CDR3 is TGCAGTGCTAGTCCCGGCCCGGGCAATCAGCCCCAGCATTTT.

The table lists this clonotype with a few counts. This chain links TRBV4-2 with TRBJ2-1; 13 positions agree with TRBD2. Germline V gives CDR1 LGHNA, CDR2 YNFKEQ. V dropped 5 bases and J dropped 0; count of bases not matched to a gene: 4. The CDR3 runs to 17 residues. The chain's CDR3 is CASSSWTSGSSYNEQFF. The CDR3 DNA reads TGTGCCAGCAGCTCCTGGACTAGCGGGAGCTCCTACAATGAGCAGTTCTTC.

This clonotype was picked up a small number of times. The J gene is TRBJ1-2, the V gene TRBV10-3; D unresolved. Germline-derived CDR1 and CDR2 are ENHRY and SYGVKD. The CDR3 is 13 amino acids. Trimming removed 2 bases at V and 7 bases at J, with 11 bases between. CDR3 sequence reads: CAISELLVTGYTF. As DNA, the CDR3 is TGTGCCATCAGTGAGCTGCTTGTAACTGGCTACACCTTC.

Comment on this clonotype: Mismatch with germline at one junction end may stem from a read error. This chain joins TRBV6-2 or TRBV6-3 and TRBJ2-1, with no clear D. The CDR3 contains 11 residues. Germline CDR1 and CDR2: MNHEY and SVGEGT. The CDR3 DNA reads TGTGCCGGCAGACGAATCAATGAGCAGTTCTTC. This codes for CAGRRINEQFF.

Details on this clonotype: A much bigger clone sits one base away, suggesting this may be a read error. The rearrangement uses TRBV4-2 and TRBJ2-3, with a possible D match to TRBD1 (5 bases). The CDR3 consists of 14 residues. Germline lookup yields CDR1 LGHNA and CDR2 YNFKEQ. The CDR3 sequence is CACSQGLGPDTQYF. The CDR3 nucleotides are TGTGCCTGCAGCCAAGGGCTGGGGCCAGATACGCAGTATTTT.

This chain connects TRBV12-5 to TRBJ1-1; TRBD1 is a possible D gene (6 bases). V lost 7 bases, J lost 4 bases, and 19 bases lay in between. CDR1 LGHNT and CDR2 FRNRAP come from the germline V gene. The CDR3 spans 15 residues. The CDR3 is CASAGQGLGGTEAFF. The CDR3 DNA reads TGTGCTAGTGCCGGGCAGGGGTTAGGAGGCACTGAAGCTTTCTTT.

This rearrangement joins TRBV7-2 to TRBJ2-3, with D uncertain. This CDR3 is built from 18 residues. V lost 1 base, J lost 0 bases, and 17 bases lay in between. Looked up from germline, CDR1 is SGHTA and CDR2 is FQGNSA. CDR3 sequence reads: CASSLVPTAVVSTDTQYF. CDR3 DNA: TGTGCCAGCAGCTTAGTTCCCACTGCGGTTGTTAGCACAGATACGCAGTATTTT.

The chain links TRBV27 to TRBJ2-3, with D perhaps matching TRBD1 or TRBD2 (5 bases each). The CDR3 totals 17 residues. Between the trimmed V and J ends, which lost 5 bases and 2 bases, there was a span of 20 bases. CDR1 is MNHEY and CDR2 is SMNVEV in the germline V gene (reference sequence). Written as DNA, the CDR3 is TGTGCCAGCAGTCCCGGGACCCCCTTAGGATACACAGATACGCAGTATTTT. It encodes CASSPGTPLGYTDTQYF.

This clonotype came up a few times. V and J are TRBV4-3 and TRBJ2-3, with a weak D call TRBD2 (6 bases). Germline-derived CDR1 and CDR2 are LGHNA and YSLEER. CDR3 length equals 11 residues. Trimming cost V 1 base and J 10 bases, with 6 bases left between them. The CDR3 region is CASSQGLAQYF. As DNA, the CDR3 is TGCGCCAGCAGCCAAGGACTAGCGCAGTATTTT.

This chain joins TRBV4-1 and TRBJ2-3; TRBD1 matches 9 bases. Germline trimming cut 2 bases from V and 2 bases from J; bases unmatched to any gene: 11. This CDR3 spans 18 amino acids. Germline CDR1 MGHRA, CDR2 YSYEKL. The CDR3 protein is CASSQLYRGLSATDTQYF. In nucleotides, the CDR3 is TGCGCCAGCAGCCAACTGTACAGGGGGCTAAGCGCCACAGATACGCAGTATTTT.

This clonotype was counted only a few times. The rearrangement uses TRBV4-1 and TRBJ2-1; the D is unclear. Trimming stripped 0 bases from V and 8 bases from J, with 8 bases between. Germline-derived CDR1 and CDR2 are MGHRA and YSYEKL. The CDR3 has 13 residues. The CDR3 reads CASSQEHLYEQFF. As DNA, the CDR3 is TGCGCCAGCAGCCAAGAGCACTTGTATGAGCAGTTCTTC.

This clonotype was recorded many times. The V call is TRBV7-2, the J call TRBJ2-5; TRBD2 aligns across 12 bases. Trimming removed 4 bases from V and 1 base from J; junction bases left unmatched: 7. The length of the CDR3 is 17 residues. The germline CDR1 and CDR2 sequences are SGHTA and FQGNSA. CDR3 in amino acids: CASSSSPLAGGQETQYF. DNA of the CDR3: TGTGCCAGCAGCTCGAGCCCACTAGCGGGGGGCCAAGAGACCCAGTACTTC. Variable domain in full (rest from reference TRBV7-2 and TRBJ2-5): GAGVSQSPSNKVTEKGKDVELRCDPISGHTALYWYRQSLGQGLEFLIYFQGNSAPDKSGLPSDRFSAERTGGSVSTLTIQRTQQEDSAVYLCASSSSPLAGGQETQYFGPGTRLLVL.